The following is a T cell receptor beta chain sequence with its context. This clone has more than one count but fewer than ten. Its antigen is currently not known. Nothing much larger sits one base from this clone, and base qualities are not available. These data come from a study of T cell responses to AZD1222 COVID-19 vaccine (dated by TCRdb to 2020 to 2022). Background on the whole study: A total of around 240 trial participants underwent TCR sequencing, of whom nearly 210 had received two doses of AZD1222 and some 25 had received two doses of the MenACWY control vaccine. Trial participants were enrolled by age into subgroups of 18-55, 56-69 and 70-plus years, and around 150, 28 and 57 TCR-sequenced participants, respectively, were included in these subgroups.

The study at large found these results: Reportedly, almost half of the unique spike-specific TCRs recognized epitopes lying outside the regions that are mutated in the B.1.351 and B.1.1.7 variants. Most participants were white British and females outnumbered males, and the authors suggested that clonal diversity may have been underestimated. Conclusions about previously exposed vaccinees are limited because only a handful of AZD1222 recipients were SARS-CoV-2 seropositive at baseline. Because no samples from the day 14 peak response were available, repertoires could be characterized only after the peak T cell response. A significant rise in spike-specific TCR breadth and depth was observed after two AZD1222 doses relative to day 0 and relative to MenACWY recipients. The 56-69-year group was small, and its depth increase did not reach significance, likely because of low power. The whole spike protein was spanned by vaccine-associated CD4 TCRs, and dominant responses were seen in regions 160-218 and 743-854.

The CDR3 regions of human TCRbeta chains were analyzed by immunosequencing. On the study's bioinformatics: TCRs in the repertoires were matched against a reference library of SARS-CoV-2-specific TCRs that had been generated with the MIRA antigen-specificity platform. Breadth was defined as the fraction of unique TCRs that were SARS-CoV-2-associated, and depth was defined as the fraction of total T cells that were SARS-CoV-2-associated. Each spike-specific TCR was assigned to its reactive spike region and to a CD4 or CD8 class using the MIRA data. Log10-transformed breadth and depth values were compared by one-way ANOVA with Sidak's multiple comparisons tests. TCRdb's version of the immuneACCESS table is confined to in-frame rearrangements and falls short of the full clone set. An unresolved V gene accounts for under half of the shortfall where checked; the remainder is of unknown origin. That table is the source of V, J and clone size, and D and trimming were worked out from the DNA. In all, the sample holds 77,000 or so clones, and roughly 87% of those were seen once. The ten largest clones take up around 20% of the sample.

Relative to germline, V is 5 bases shorter and J is 1 base shorter, with 11 bases between their ends. The CDR3 holds 14 amino acids from the cysteine to the phenylalanine. Here the CDR3 DNA is all that survives: 42 bases in frame from base 1. Taken from the germline V gene, the CDR1 and CDR2 loops are MNHEY and SVGEGT. Per the publication, the time point label means: about 28 days (+/-7) after the second vaccine dose. AZD1222 recipients given second doses at about 4 weeks or at about 12 weeks were pooled, since spike-specific TCR depth and breadth were not found to differ between the two schedules. Vaccinee samples came from UK trials COV001 and COV002, including a single-blind randomized controlled phase 2/3 trial of AZD1222 (ChAdOx1 nCoV-19) in healthy adults. For TCRbeta chain sequencing, PBMC samples were collected from trial participants at day 0 and at day 28 after the second dose.

The sequence links TRBV6-2 or TRBV6-3 to TRBJ1-1; matching of 6 bases hints at TRBD1 as the D gene. The sample consisted of peripheral blood, taken 28 days after the second AZD1222 dose. This clonotype was sampled from an adult who received the AZD1222 COVID-19 vaccine. The nucleotides are TGTGCCAGCAGTGGTGGCAGGGGGAACACTGAAGCTTTCTTT. This gives the protein CASSGGRGNTEAFF.